This T cell receptor beta chain was documented in a study of blood T cells in healthy people across ages. Study-level findings and limits: One million T cells yielded diversity estimates that were considered underestimates. As age increased, TCR beta diversity per million T cells fell in a roughly linear fashion.

Trimming shortened V by 5 bases and J by 7 bases, and 20 bases separated the two germline ends. There are 15 residues in the CDR3. From germline, CDR1 is SGHAT and CDR2 FQDESV (reference sequence). As to this clonotype: Its target is unknown.

Researchers isolated at least 6 million PBMCs per sample. A second PCR, run for about 7 to 11 cycles, used a sample-barcoded 5' primer plus a J-beta primer mix. MiXCR, applied by TCRdb to the 5' RACE reads, yields one record per CDR3 protein. Among about 1.8 million distinct CDR3 sequences listed, 49% were seen once. The chain recombines TRBV11-1 with TRBJ1-2; D perhaps matches TRBD1 (5 bases). The sample comprised blood. The receptor's source is a woman between 35 and 50 years old in good health. This chain's CDR3 is CASSQGPIDLFGYTF. The CDR3 coding sequence is TGTGCCAGCAGCCAGGGACCGATCGATCTATTTGGCTACACCTTC.